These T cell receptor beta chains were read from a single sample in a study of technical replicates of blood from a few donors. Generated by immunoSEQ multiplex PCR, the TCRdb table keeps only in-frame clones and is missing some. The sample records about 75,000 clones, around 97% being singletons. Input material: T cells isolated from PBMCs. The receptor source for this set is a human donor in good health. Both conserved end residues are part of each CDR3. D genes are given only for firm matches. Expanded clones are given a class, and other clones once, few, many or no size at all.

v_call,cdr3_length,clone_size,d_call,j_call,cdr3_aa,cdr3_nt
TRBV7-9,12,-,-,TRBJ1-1,CASSQHNTEAFF,TGTGCCAGCAGCCAACATAACACTGAAGCTTTCTTT
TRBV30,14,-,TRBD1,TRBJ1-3,CAWRRDRGVDTIYF,TGTGCCTGGAGACGGGACAGGGGTGTAGACACCATATATTTT
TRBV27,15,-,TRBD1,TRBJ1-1,CASSSPGTGSTEAFF,TGTGCCAGCAGTTCACCCGGGACAGGGAGCACTGAAGCTTTCTTT
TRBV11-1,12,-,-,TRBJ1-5,CASSPHCQPQHF,TGTGCCAGCAGCCCACATTGCCAGCCCCAGCATTTT
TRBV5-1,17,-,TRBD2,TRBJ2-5,CASSPLGTSGGQETQYF,TGCGCCAGCAGCCCGTTAGGGACTAGCGGGGGCCAAGAGACCCAGTACTTC
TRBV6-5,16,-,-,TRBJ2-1,CASSYQGDSSYNEQFF,TGTGCCAGCAGTTATCAAGGTGACAGCTCCTACAATGAGCAGTTCTTC
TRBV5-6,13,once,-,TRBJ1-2,CASSPSANYGYTF,TGTGCCAGCAGCCCCTCGGCTAACTATGGCTACACCTTC
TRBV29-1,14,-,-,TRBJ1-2,CSVDDSPKGYGYTF,TGCAGCGTTGATGACAGCCCTAAGGGCTATGGCTACACCTTC
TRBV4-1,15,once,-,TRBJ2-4,CASSQLGQLSNIQYF,TGCGCCAGCAGCCAATTAGGACAGCTATCTAACATTCAGTACTTC
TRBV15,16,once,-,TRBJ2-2,CATSRDRVPGTGELFF,TGTGCCACCAGCAGAGATCGGGTCCCTGGAACCGGGGAGCTGTTTTTT
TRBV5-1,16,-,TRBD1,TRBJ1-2,CASSLNSPGGDYGYTF,TGCGCCAGCAGCTTGAATTCACCAGGGGGAGACTATGGCTACACCTTC
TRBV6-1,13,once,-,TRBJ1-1,CASSTGTRTEAFF,TGTGCCAGCAGTACCGGGACAAGGACTGAAGCTTTCTTT
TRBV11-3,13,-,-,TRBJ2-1,CASSTRNYNEQFF,TGTGCCAGCAGCACGCGGAATTACAATGAGCAGTTCTTC
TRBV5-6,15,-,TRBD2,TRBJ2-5,CASNRLAGPQETQYF,TGTGCCAGCAACAGACTAGCGGGCCCCCAAGAGACCCAGTACTTC
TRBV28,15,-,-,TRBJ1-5,CASSPRQVGNQPQHF,TGTGCCAGCAGCCCGCGACAGGTTGGCAATCAGCCCCAGCATTTT
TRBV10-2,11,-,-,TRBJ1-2,CASSVRGGYTF,TGCGCCAGCAGTGTGCGGGGCGGCTACACCTTC
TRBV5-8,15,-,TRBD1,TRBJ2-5,CASSLRTGAVWTQYF,TGTGCCAGCAGCTTAAGGACAGGTGCGGTGTGGACCCAGTACTTC
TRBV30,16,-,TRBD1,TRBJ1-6,CAWSAGTGGYNSPLHF,TGTGCCTGGAGTGCCGGGACAGGGGGCTATAATTCACCCCTCCACTTT
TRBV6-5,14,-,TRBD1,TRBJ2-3,CASSYSPTGDTQYF,TGTGCCAGCAGTTACTCACCGACAGGGGATACGCAGTATTTT
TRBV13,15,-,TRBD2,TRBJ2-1,CASSGLAGRYNEQFF,TGTGCCAGCAGCGGACTAGCGGGGCGCTACAATGAGCAGTTCTTC
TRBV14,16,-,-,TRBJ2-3,CASSHGPGFNTDTQYF,TGTGCCAGCAGCCATGGTCCAGGGTTTAACACAGATACGCAGTATTTT
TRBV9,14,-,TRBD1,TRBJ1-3,CASSSRTGENTIYF,TGTGCCAGCAGCTCCAGGACAGGGGAGAACACCATATATTTT
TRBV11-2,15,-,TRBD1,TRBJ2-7,CASGRLDRGLYEQYF,TGTGCCAGCGGCCGACTAGACAGGGGGCTCTACGAGCAGTACTTC
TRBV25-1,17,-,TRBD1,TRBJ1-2,CASSDQLKGTGLDGYTF,TGTGCCAGCAGTGACCAATTAAAAGGGACAGGGTTGGATGGCTACACCTTC
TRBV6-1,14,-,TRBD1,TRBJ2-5,CASSGRDRGETQYF,TGTGCCAGCAGTGGCCGGGACAGAGGAGAGACCCAGTACTTC
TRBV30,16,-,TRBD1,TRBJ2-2,CAWLADRGSNTGELFF,TGTGCCTGGCTTGCCGACAGGGGCTCGAACACCGGGGAGCTGTTTTTT
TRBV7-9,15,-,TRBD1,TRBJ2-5,CASSPSRTGVETQYF,TGTGCCAGCAGCCCCTCCCGGACAGGGGTGGAGACCCAGTACTTC
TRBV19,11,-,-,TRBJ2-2,CAGRTGRRLFF,TGTGCCGGACGGACGGGAAGAAGGCTGTTTTTT
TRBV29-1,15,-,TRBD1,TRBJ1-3,CSASWDRGSGNTIYF,TGCAGCGCCTCTTGGGACAGGGGAAGTGGAAACACCATATATTTT
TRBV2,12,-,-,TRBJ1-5,CATRRSNQPQHF,TGTGCCACCAGACGGTCCAATCAGCCCCAGCATTTT
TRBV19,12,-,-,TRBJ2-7,CASRDDTFEQYF,TGTGCCAGTAGGGATGACACCTTCGAGCAGTACTTC
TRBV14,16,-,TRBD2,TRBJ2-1,CASSRSSGPSYNEQFF,TGTGCCAGCAGCCGATCTAGCGGGCCTTCCTACAATGAGCAGTTCTTC
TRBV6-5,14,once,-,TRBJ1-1,CASSDTGQNTEAFF,TGTGCCAGCAGTGACACAGGACAAAACACTGAAGCTTTCTTT
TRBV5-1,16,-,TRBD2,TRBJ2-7,CASSWTLAGGTYEQYF,TGCGCCAGCAGCTGGACCCTAGCGGGGGGAACTTACGAGCAGTACTTC
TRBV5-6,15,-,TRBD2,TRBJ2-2,CASSLFGGDTGELFF,TGTGCCAGCAGCTTGTTCGGGGGGGACACCGGGGAGCTGTTTTTT
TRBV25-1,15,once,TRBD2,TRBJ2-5,CASSALAGAEKTQYF,TGTGCCAGCAGTGCACTAGCGGGGGCCGAAAAGACCCAGTACTTC
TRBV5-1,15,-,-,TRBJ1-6,CASRDRSSYNSPLHF,TGCGCCAGCAGAGACAGGAGCTCCTATAATTCACCCCTCCACTTT
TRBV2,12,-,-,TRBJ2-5,CASSESRETQYF,TGTGCCAGCAGTGAATCCCGAGAGACCCAGTACTTC
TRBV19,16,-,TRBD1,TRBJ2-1,CASRSKQGIAYNEQFF,TGTGCCAGTAGATCCAAACAGGGGATTGCCTACAATGAGCAGTTCTTC
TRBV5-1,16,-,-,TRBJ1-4,CASSLTSTFSNEKLFF,TGCGCCAGCAGCTTGACCTCGACATTTAGTAATGAAAAACTGTTTTTT
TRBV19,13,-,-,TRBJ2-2,CASRKLDAGELFF,TGTGCCAGTAGGAAACTAGATGCCGGGGAGCTGTTTTTT
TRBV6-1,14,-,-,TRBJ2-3,CASPDPTGTDTQYF,TGTGCCAGCCCTGATCCGACAGGTACAGATACGCAGTATTTT
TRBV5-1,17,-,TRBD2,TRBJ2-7,CASSLANLAGGLYEQYF,TGCGCCAGCAGCTTGGCAAACCTAGCGGGGGGGCTCTACGAGCAGTACTTC
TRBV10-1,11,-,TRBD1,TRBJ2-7,CASGTGAEQYF,TGCGCCAGCGGGACAGGGGCCGAGCAGTACTTC
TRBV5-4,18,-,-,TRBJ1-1,CASSLIMNPDRMNTEAFF,TGTGCCAGCAGCTTGATCATGAACCCGGACAGAATGAACACTGAAGCTTTCTTT
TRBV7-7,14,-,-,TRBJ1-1,CASSPTGWGTEAFF,TGTGCTAGCAGCCCCACAGGGTGGGGTACTGAAGCTTTCTTT
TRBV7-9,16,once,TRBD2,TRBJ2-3,CASSRTSGRGTDTQYF,TGTGCCAGCAGCCGGACTAGCGGGAGGGGCACAGATACGCAGTATTTT
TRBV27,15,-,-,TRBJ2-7,CASSQQTSLWYEQYF,TGTGCCAGCAGTCAACAGACCTCCCTCTGGTACGAGCAGTACTTC
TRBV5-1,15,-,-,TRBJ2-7,CASSSGLGGSHEQYF,TGCGCCAGCAGCTCGGGCCTGGGGGGTTCGCACGAGCAGTACTTC
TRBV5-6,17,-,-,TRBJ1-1,CASSPRSGGRLNTEAFF,TGTGCCAGCAGCCCCCGGTCGGGGGGGCGGTTGAACACTGAAGCTTTCTTT
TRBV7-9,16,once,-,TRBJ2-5,CASSSSTGIRQETQYF,TGTGCCAGCAGCTCATCAACCGGGATCCGTCAAGAGACCCAGTACTTC
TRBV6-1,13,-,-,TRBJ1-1,CASNPLLNTEAFF,TGTGCCAGCAACCCACTCCTGAACACTGAAGCTTTCTTT
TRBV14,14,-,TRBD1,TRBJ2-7,CASSQGDSHYEQYF,TGTGCCAGCAGCCAAGGGGACAGCCACTACGAGCAGTACTTC